A single sample gave rise to the 31 T cell receptor beta chains below, sequenced in a study of blood T cells in healthy people across ages. PCR was performed a second time for about 6 to 12 cycles using a sample-barcoded 5' primer and a J-beta primer mix. TCRdb analysed the 5' RACE reads with MiXCR anew, one entry per CDR3 protein. The sample has roughly 800,000 distinct CDR3 sequences, 25% seen once; the top ten hold under 4%. These sequences were also reported in another study, on T cells of mothers and their children.

Sequenced sample: blood. These receptors came from a boy aged 5-17 years in good health.

The rearrangement joins TRBV29-1 to TRBJ2-5; D is tentatively TRBD1 or TRBD2 (5 bases each). The J call may be wrong; the DNA end is better matched by TRBJ2-7. Germline CDR1 and CDR2: SQVTM and ANQGSEA. The CDR3 runs to 13 residues. The CDR3 here is CSFRDGESYEQYF. The CDR3 bases are TGCAGCTTCCGGGACGGTGAGTCCTACGAGCAGTACTTC.

V usage is TRBV27 and J usage is TRBJ2-5; TRBD2 might be the D (6 bases). The V end lost 2 bases, the J end lost 5 bases, and 12 bases lay between the germline ends. Germline CDR1 MNHEY, CDR2 SMNVEV (reference sequence). The CDR3 covers 14 residues. Here the CDR3 reads CASSLGGNLETQYF. CDR3 nucleotide sequence: TGTGCCAGCAGTTTAGGCGGGAATCTGGAGACCCAGTACTTC.

The chain employs TRBV6-1 and TRBJ1-2; D gene uncertain. This CDR3 is built from 15 residues. From germline, CDR1 is MNHNS and CDR2 SASEGT. Deletions cut 0 bases from V and 4 bases from J, with 12 bases between. CDR3 nucleotides: TGTGCCAGCAGTGAAGCGCAAGGGTTACCCTATGGCTACACCTTC. Amino acid sequence: CASSEAQGLPYGYTF.

This clonotype showed up just a few times. The CDR3 DNA reads as TGTGCCAGCAGCCAAGTGGCGGGCACCGGGGAGCTGTTTTTT. Translation: CASSQVAGTGELFF. The chain links TRBV3-1 to TRBJ2-2, with TRBD2 as a possible D gene (5 bases). Per germline, CDR1 LGHDT and CDR2 YNNKEL (reference sequence). Between the trimmed V and J ends, which lost 1 base and 4 bases, there was a span of 7 bases. CDR3 length: 14 residues.

The chain uses TRBV7-2 and TRBJ2-3; 7 bases align to TRBD2. CDR1 and CDR2 from the germline V gene are SGHTA and FQGNSA. V was clipped by 5 bases and J by 3 bases; unmatched bases: 14. The CDR3 loop spans 17 amino acids. DNA of the CDR3: TGTGCCAGCAGCCCAATTTGGGGGGGAGGGAGGACAGATACGCAGTATTTT. Translated, it gives CASSPIWGGGRTDTQYF.

V is TRBV27 and J is TRBJ1-2, with unresolved D. V was clipped by 5 bases and J by 5 bases, with 12 bases between them. This CDR3 contains 13 residues. CDR1 is MNHEY and CDR2 is SMNVEV in the germline V gene (reference sequence). CDR3 in DNA: TGTGCCAGCAGTGGACGTCCAAATTATGGCTACACCTTC. It yields the protein CASSGRPNYGYTF.

This clonotype was detected a few times. This rearrangement joins TRBV18 to TRBJ2-2; D is unresolved. The CDR3 spans 15 residues. From germline, CDR1 is KGHSH and CDR2 LQKENI. The V gene lost 6 bases and the J gene lost 4 bases, with 15 bases spanning the gap. CDR3 nucleotides: TGTGCCAGCTCTCTGGACGGTCCTATCACCGGGGAGCTGTTTTTT. Its translation: CASSLDGPITGELFF.

The rearrangement joins TRBV29-1 to TRBJ2-5; D call uncertain. Judging by the DNA end, TRBJ2-7 fits better; the J call may be wrong. Germline V gene lookup returns CDR1 SQVTM and CDR2 ANQGSEA. The CDR3 extends over 13 amino acids. The CDR3 is CSAKDASNYEQYF. In DNA form, the CDR3 reads TGCAGCGCCAAGGACGCCTCGAACTACGAGCAGTACTTC.

This clonotype has more than one count but fewer than ten. The V and J genes are TRBV28 and TRBJ2-5; D unresolved. With the DNA end fitting TRBJ2-1 better, the J assignment may be wrong. The CDR3 sequence is 15 residues long. CDR1 is MDHEN and CDR2 is SYDVKM in the germline V gene. The CDR3 spells CASSSTPTRGYEQFF. CDR3 nucleotide sequence: TGTGCCAGCAGTTCAACCCCGACCAGAGGATATGAGCAGTTCTTC.

This clonotype showed up just a few times. The genes are TRBV7-6 and TRBJ1-6; 7 bases align to TRBD1. Germline assignment: CDR1 SGHVS and CDR2 FNYEAQ. The CDR3 is 15 residues long. The V and J ends lost 1 base and 7 bases, in that order; junction bases with no gene match: 4. CDR3 region: CASSLGDRLNSPLHF. The CDR3, as DNA: TGTGCCAGCAGCTTAGGGGACAGACTGAATTCACCCCTCCACTTT. Variable domain in full (rest from reference TRBV7-6 and TRBJ1-6): GAGVSQSPRYKVTKRGQDVALRCDPISGHVSLYWYRQALGQGPEFLTYFNYEAQQDKSGLPNDRFSAERPEGSISTLTIQRTEQRDSAMYRCASSLGDRLNSPLHFGNGTRLTVT.

A note on this clonotype: The CDR3 carries no conserved terminal phenylalanine or tryptophan, so it likely arises from a read error. CDR3 in DNA: TGTGCCAGCAGACAACAGGGAAATCAGCCCCAGCATTCT. It is translated as CASRQQGNQPQHS. The chain links TRBV27 to TRBJ1-5, with D possibly matching TRBD1 (6 bases). With 6 bases removed from V and 4 bases from J, the gap between germline ends came to 10 bases. CDR3 length: 13 amino acids. The germline V gene encodes CDR1 MNHEY and CDR2 SMNVEV (reference sequence).

This clonotype turned up a few times. The genes are TRBV20-1 and TRBJ1-1, with TRBD1 matching over 9 bases. The V segment lost 5 bases and the J segment 4 bases; nucleotides outside the gene matches: 5. This CDR3 has 13 residues. Germline CDR1 and CDR2: DFQATT and SNEGSKA (reference sequence). The CDR3 DNA reads TGCAGTGCTGAAGACAGGGGGGGCACTGAAGCTTTCTTT. Residues: CSAEDRGGTEAFF.

This clonotype was counted a few times. The chain links TRBV12-3 or TRBV12-4 to TRBJ1-6; tentatively, D is TRBD1 (6 bases). CDR3 length equals 13 residues. The V end lost 7 bases, the J end lost 6 bases, and 10 bases lay between the germline ends. CDR3 nucleotide sequence: TGTGCCAGCACTGCAGGGGCTAATTCACCCCTCCACTTT. It yields the protein CASTAGANSPLHF.

V and J are TRBV20-1 and TRBJ2-7, with D perhaps TRBD1 (6 bases). The CDR3 extends over 12 amino acids. Germline assignment: CDR1 DFQATT and CDR2 SNEGSKA (reference sequence). Trimming stripped 8 bases from V and 1 base from J, with 12 bases between. DNA of the CDR3: TGCAGTTCAGGACAGCCATCCTACGAGCAGTACTTC. The encoded protein is CSSGQPSYEQYF.

The chain employs TRBV20-1 and TRBJ2-7; D is undetermined. Germline V gives CDR1 DFQATT, CDR2 SNEGSKA (reference sequence). The V gene lost 0 bases and the J gene lost 6 bases, with 9 bases spanning the gap. This CDR3 spans 12 amino acids. The CDR3 DNA follows: TGCAGTGCTAGAGATTTCGGTGCCGAGCAGTACTTC. Translating gives CSARDFGAEQYF.

The V and J genes are TRBV28 and TRBJ1-5, with 9 bases aligning to TRBD1. Germline assignment: CDR1 MDHEN and CDR2 SYDVKM. Trimming took 5 bases from V and 3 from J; bases not matched to a gene: 2. The CDR3 length is 14 residues. Here the CDR3 reads CASSRDRVNQPQHF. The CDR3 nucleotides are TGTGCCAGCAGTAGGGACAGGGTCAATCAGCCCCAGCATTTT.

The chain employs TRBV5-1 and TRBJ2-7, with 12 bases matching TRBD1. J gave up 3 bases and V 2 bases, and 6 bases lay outside the gene matches. The CDR3 is 16 residues long. Germline loops: CDR1 SGHRS, CDR2 YFSETQ. The CDR3 sequence is CASSLGDRGHDYEQYF. The DNA for the CDR3 is TGCGCCAGCAGCTTAGGGGACAGGGGGCACGACTACGAGCAGTACTTC.

This clonotype was counted only a few times. The rearrangement uses TRBV6-2 or TRBV6-3 and TRBJ2-2; D ambiguous. The V end lost 5 bases, the J end lost 1 base, and 8 bases lay between the germline ends. The CDR3 has 14 residues. Germline CDR1 MNHEY, CDR2 SVGEGT. Written as DNA, the CDR3 is TGTGCCAGCAGTCCCCACAGGAACACCGGGGAGCTGTTTTTT. Translated, it gives CASSPHRNTGELFF.

The V gene is TRBV20-1, the J gene TRBJ2-5, with D perhaps TRBD2 (6 bases). Trimming took off 3 bases at V and 3 bases at J, with 14 bases between the two ends. Germline V lookup: CDR1 DFQATT, CDR2 SNEGSKA (reference sequence). CDR3 length equals 14 residues. CDR3 DNA: TGCAGTGCTAGGACGAGCGGGTATGAAGAGACCCAGTACTTC. This gives the protein CSARTSGYEETQYF.

The V call is TRBV6-5, the J call TRBJ2-1, with 11 bases lining up with TRBD1. V was clipped by 5 bases and J by 5 bases; unmatched bases: 2. The CDR3 is made up of 14 amino acids. Germline V CDR1 and CDR2: MNHEY, SVGAGI. This CDR3 is CASSGGQGDNEQFF. As DNA, the CDR3 is TGTGCCAGCAGTGGGGGACAGGGGGACAATGAGCAGTTCTTC.

This chain links TRBV29-1 with TRBJ2-2, with 7 bases fitting TRBD1. V trimming: 6 bases; J trimming: 4 bases; junction bases outside the gene matches: 5. In germline, CDR1 is SQVTM, CDR2 ANQGSEA. The CDR3 is 13 residues long. CDR3 in amino acids: CSVATGATGELFF. CDR3 bases: TGCAGCGTGGCTACAGGGGCCACCGGGGAGCTGTTTTTT.

This clonotype was observed a few times. This chain joins TRBV7-2 and TRBJ2-5; D not certain. The J call may be wrong; the DNA end is better matched by TRBJ2-7. The CDR3 length is 13 residues. Germline loops: CDR1 SGHTA, CDR2 FQGNSA. The CDR3, as DNA: TGTGCCAGCAGCTTACCGTCCAAATACGAGCAGTACTTC. Translating gives CASSLPSKYEQYF.

V and J are TRBV20-1 and TRBJ1-5; 7 bases map to TRBD1. Per the germline V gene, CDR1 is DFQATT and CDR2 is SNEGSKA (reference sequence). The V and J ends lost 2 bases and 3 bases, in that order; junction bases with no gene match: 1. This CDR3 has 13 residues. The CDR3 sequence: CSARTGDNQPQHF. The CDR3, as DNA: TGCAGTGCTAGAACAGGGGACAATCAGCCCCAGCATTTT.

This chain links TRBV28 with TRBJ2-5; TRBD1 matches 9 bases. The CDR3 loop spans 14 amino acids. Losses at the gene ends were 11 bases for V and 7 bases for J; bases not matched to a gene: 14. CDR1 MDHEN and CDR2 SYDVKM come from the germline V gene. In DNA form, the CDR3 reads TGTGCCGGCTCCGGGACAGGGAGGTCAGGGACCCAGTACTTC. Translated: CAGSGTGRSGTQYF.

This clonotype was picked up many times. The chain has TRBV4-3 and TRBJ2-7; D is uncertain. The CDR3 is made up of 15 amino acids. V shed 0 bases and J shed 3 bases, with 12 bases lying between them. CDR1 and CDR2 (germline): LGHNA, YSLEER. This CDR3 reads CASSQDRTEGYEQYF. In DNA, the CDR3 is TGCGCCAGCAGCCAAGATCGGACGGAAGGCTACGAGCAGTACTTC.

The V and J genes are TRBV7-2 and TRBJ1-4; 9 positions agree with TRBD1. The V gene end was trimmed by 4 bases and the J gene end by 8 bases; junction bases not matched to a gene: 5. Looked up from germline, CDR1 is SGHTA and CDR2 is FQGNSA. The CDR3 covers 14 residues. As DNA, the CDR3 is TGTGCCAGCAGCTCCCCGGACAGGGGCGAAAAACTGTTTTTT. It encodes CASSSPDRGEKLFF. Supplemented by reference TRBV7-2 and TRBJ1-4, the full variable domain reads GAGVSQSPSNKVTEKGKDVELRCDPISGHTALYWYRQSLGQGLEFLIYFQGNSAPDKSGLPSDRFSAERTGGSVSTLTIQRTQQEDSAVYLCASSSPDRGEKLFFGSGTQLSVL.

The chain links TRBV6-2 or TRBV6-3 to TRBJ2-5; D unresolved. The DNA end lines up better with TRBJ2-7; the J call may be wrong. Per the germline V gene, CDR1 is MNHEY and CDR2 is SVGEGT. The CDR3 is 12 amino acids. The CDR3 loop is CASSYPEYEQYF. The CDR3 DNA sequence: TGTGCCAGCAGTTACCCGGAATACGAGCAGTACTTC.

This clonotype was observed a few times. The chain employs TRBV11-2 and TRBJ1-2; 7 bases are shared with TRBD1. The junction had 13 bases not matched to a gene; V was cut back by 4 bases and J by 5 bases. This CDR3 has 16 amino acids. The germline V gene encodes CDR1 SGHAT and CDR2 FQNNGV. CDR3 DNA sequence: TGTGCCAGCAGCTCCCCGGGGCCCGGGGACAGATATGGCTACACCTTC. It codes for CASSSPGPGDRYGYTF.

Of note for this clonotype: The junction differs from germline at one of its ends, possibly a read error. The chain uses TRBV25-1 and TRBJ1-4, with D unclear. Germline V gene sequence: CDR1 MGHDK, CDR2 SYGVNS. The CDR3 length is 16 residues. CDR3 coding DNA: TGTGCCAGCAGTGAGGGGTGGAGGTCAACTAATGAAAAGCTGTTTTTT. Translation gives CASSEGWRSTNEKLFF.

This clonotype was counted between two and nine times. This chain connects TRBV29-1 to TRBJ2-1, with 8 bases aligning to TRBD2. CDR3 length: 12 residues. Germline loops: CDR1 SQVTM, CDR2 ANQGSEA. V was clipped by 6 bases and J by 8 bases; unmatched bases: 6. Here the CDR3 reads CSVDLGGDEQFF. CDR3 DNA: TGCAGCGTCGATCTCGGGGGGGATGAGCAGTTCTTC.

The genes are TRBV3-1 and TRBJ1-4, with D tentatively TRBD1 (5 bases). The CDR3 is made up of 14 amino acids. CDR1 is LGHDT, CDR2 YNNKEL, per germline (reference sequence). V lost 0 bases, J lost 8 bases, and 10 bases lay in between. Written as DNA, the CDR3 is TGTGCCAGCAGCCAAGAGGGGGGATCCGAAAAACTGTTTTTT. It translates to CASSQEGGSEKLFF.